What follows are 16 T cell receptor beta chains derived from one specimen sequenced in a study of Ad26.COV2.S vaccination and SARS-CoV-2 variants. Method: immunoSEQ multiplex PCR; TCRdb's copy keeps in-frame clones and lacks some. The sample holds 300,000 to 500,000 clones, approximately 91% seen once. The treatment is: 15 to 20 received Ad26.COV2.S at low or high dose, single or two shots; roughly five received placebo; per-sample allocation not given. Sampling was performed 63 days after the first vaccine or placebo injection. This specimen was peripheral blood, taken in a trial of Ad26.COV2.S vaccine versus placebo. Source of these receptors: a person between 18 and 59 years old who received the Ad26.COV2.S COVID-19 vaccine or a placebo.

The gene calls are TRBV5-4 and TRBJ1-4; D remains unclear. V shed 4 bases and J shed 5 bases, with 6 bases lying between them. CDR1 is SGHNT, CDR2 YYREEE, per germline (reference sequence). This CDR3 is 12 amino acids long. The CDR3 loop reads CASSLDNEKLFF. CDR3 DNA: TGTGCCAGCAGCCTAGACAATGAAAAACTGTTTTTT.

For this clone: The same CDR3 can be traced to other DNA sequences in this sample. V is TRBV5-1 and J is TRBJ1-1, with a tentative D call TRBD1 (5 bases). The CDR3 sequence is 14 residues long. CDR1 and CDR2 (germline): SGHRS, YFSETQ. Between the trimmed V and J ends, which lost 2 bases and 1 base, there was a span of 9 bases. The CDR3 loop reads CASSLVTANTEAFF. The CDR3 DNA follows: TGCGCCAGCAGCTTAGTGACAGCGAACACTGAAGCTTTCTTT.

In DNA, the CDR3 is TGCGCCAGCAGTGACGGGGAGCCACCCCTCCACTTT. Its protein product is CASSDGEPPLHF. J is TRBJ1-6 and V is TRBV10-2, with D unclear. Trimming took off 3 bases at V and 11 bases at J, with 8 bases between the two ends. Germline V gene lookup returns CDR1 WSHSY and CDR2 SAAADI. The CDR3 sequence is 12 residues long.

This clone appeared a single time. A much larger clone differs from this one at a single base, so this may be a read error. The chain employs TRBV12-3 or TRBV12-4 and TRBJ2-5; D gene unclear. The CDR3 length is 12 residues. V shed 4 bases and J shed 1 base, with 4 bases lying between them. Here the CDR3 DNA reads TGTGCCAGCAGTTACCCCCAAGAGACCCAGTACTTC. It yields the protein CASSYPQETQYF.

The count of this clone is one. V gene TRBV13 combines with J gene TRBJ2-1; 11 bases fit TRBD2. The CDR3 is 16 residues long. The V gene end was trimmed by 3 bases and the J gene end by 2 bases; junction bases not matched to a gene: 3. CDR1 PRHDT and CDR2 FYEKMQ come from the germline V gene (reference sequence). The CDR3 region is CASSLDSGGAYNEQFF. The CDR3 nucleotides are TGTGCCAGCAGCTTGGATAGCGGGGGGGCCTACAATGAGCAGTTCTTC.

This rearrangement joins TRBV27 to TRBJ1-1; D call uncertain. CDR1 and CDR2 from the germline V gene are MNHEY and SMNVEV (reference sequence). Trimming took 2 bases from V and 5 from J, leaving 12 bases between them. The CDR3 consists of 14 residues. The CDR3 coding sequence is TGTGCCAGCAGTTTACTGGGCCTGGGGACTGAAGCTTTCTTT. It translates to CASSLLGLGTEAFF.

The chain links TRBV3-1 (or the pseudogene TRBV3-2) to TRBJ1-4, with no clear D. There are 14 residues in the CDR3. Germline CDR1 and CDR2: LGHDT and YNNKEL (reference sequence). V was shortened by 0 bases and J by 7 bases, with 9 bases between the two germline ends. The CDR3 region has the DNA TGTGCCAGCAGCCAAGATCAAGGTTCTGAAAAACTGTTTTTT. It encodes CASSQDQGSEKLFF.

The V gene is TRBV29-1, the J gene TRBJ1-2; 8 bases match TRBD1. Trimming took 6 bases from V and 8 from J; bases not matched to a gene: 8. The CDR3 consists of 12 residues. Germline V CDR1 and CDR2: SQVTM, ANQGSEA. The CDR3, as DNA: TGCAGCGTCGGACAGGGCCGACGGGGCTACACCTTC. Protein product: CSVGQGRRGYTF.

Only one count was recorded for this clone. The CDR3 spells CASSLQNRERETQYF. Written as DNA, the CDR3 is TGTGCCAGCTCCCTCCAGAACAGGGAGAGAGAGACCCAGTACTTC. The chain carries TRBV6-5 and TRBJ2-5, with D tentatively TRBD1 (6 bases). This CDR3 is 15 amino acids long. The V gene's germline CDR1 is MNHEY and CDR2 SVGAGI. V gave up 8 bases and J gave up 4 bases, with 20 bases separating them.

A few counts support this clone. The J gene is TRBJ1-2, the V gene TRBV7-2; perhaps TRBD1 as D (6 bases). This CDR3 has 14 residues. Trimming took off 1 base at V and 8 bases at J, with 14 bases between the two ends. CDR1 is SGHTA, CDR2 FQGNSA, per germline. CDR3 DNA: TGTGCCAGCAGCTTAGACAGGGCGCCTTTGGGCTACACCTTC. Its protein is CASSLDRAPLGYTF.

The rearrangement links TRBV19 to TRBJ1-2; a possible D gene is TRBD1 (5 bases). Between the trimmed V and J ends, which lost 4 bases and 7 bases, there was a span of 13 bases. Germline V gives CDR1 LNHDA, CDR2 SQIVND (reference sequence). The CDR3 consists of 13 residues. The CDR3 here is CASSNEGIGGYTF. CDR3 coding DNA: TGTGCCAGTAGTAATGAGGGGATCGGTGGCTACACCTTC. Variable domain in full (rest from reference TRBV19 and TRBJ1-2): DGGITQSPKYLFRKEGQNVTLSCEQNLNHDAMYWYRQDPGQGLRLIYYSQIVNDFQKGDIAEGYSVSREKKESFPLTVTSAQKNPTAFYLCASSNEGIGGYTFGSGTRLTVV.

V and J are TRBV18 and TRBJ2-3; the D gene is possibly TRBD1 (5 bases). The CDR3 has 13 amino acids. The V end lost 4 bases, the J end lost 2 bases, and 7 bases lay between the germline ends. Germline-derived CDR1 and CDR2 are KGHSH and LQKENI. CDR3 in DNA: TGTGCCAGCTCACAGGGGCCCACAGATACGCAGTATTTT. This translates into CASSQGPTDTQYF.

This clone has more than one count but fewer than ten. This rearrangement joins TRBV27 to TRBJ1-2; D gene unclear. Germline V lookup: CDR1 MNHEY, CDR2 SMNVEV (reference sequence). This CDR3 spans 12 amino acids. The ends were cut back, 5 bases at V and 7 bases at J, with 11 bases in the middle. This CDR3 is CASSPQTGGYTF. CDR3 coding DNA: TGTGCCAGCAGTCCCCAGACCGGTGGCTACACCTTC.

The rearrangement joins TRBV6-5 to TRBJ1-1; no clear D. Germline CDR1 reads MNHEY; CDR2 reads SVGAGI. The ends were cut back, 8 bases at V and 3 bases at J, with 16 bases in the middle. CDR3 length equals 14 residues. CDR3 amino acids: CASGDSIGDTEAFF. Written as DNA, the CDR3 is TGTGCCAGCGGCGACTCAATCGGAGACACTGAAGCTTTCTTT.

This chain uses TRBV30 with TRBJ1-3, with D unclear. Germline loops: CDR1 GTSNPN, CDR2 SVGIG (reference sequence). V was pared by 2 bases and J by 4 bases, with 12 bases between. The CDR3 loop spans 14 amino acids. CDR3 nucleotides: TGTGCCTGGAGTAGACGCCTACCGGGAAACACCATATATTTT. Translated, it gives CAWSRRLPGNTIYF.

In its sample, this clone was seen a few times. Other DNA sequences in the same sample also yield this CDR3. This chain joins TRBV5-1 and TRBJ2-2; D is ambiguous. Trimming shortened V by 0 bases and J by 2 bases, and 5 bases separated the two germline ends. Germline values: CDR1 SGHRS, CDR2 YFSETQ. CDR3 size: 14 residues. In DNA form, the CDR3 reads TGCGCCAGCAGCTTGGGTGTCAACACCGGGGAGCTGTTTTTT. Its protein is CASSLGVNTGELFF.